Presented here are 21 T cell receptor beta chains from one specimen sequenced in a study of radiotherapy plus CTLA-4 blockade in lung cancer. TCRdb's copy holds only in-frame clones and misses some; the assay was immunoSEQ multiplex PCR. The sample holds over 85,000 clones, 88% seen once. The source was peripheral blood, collected from a patient treated with radiotherapy plus ipilimumab. Source of these receptors: a human donor with non-small cell lung cancer that progressed on radiotherapy plus ipilimumab.

The CDR3 reads CASIQLDRVGTEAFF. In DNA form, the CDR3 reads TGTGCCAGCATCCAACTGGACAGGGTGGGCACTGAAGCTTTCTTT. This chain joins TRBV6-6 and TRBJ1-1, with 8 bases aligning to TRBD1. V dropped 7 bases and J dropped 4; count of bases not matched to a gene: 11. Looked up from germline, CDR1 is MNHNY and CDR2 is SVGAGI (reference sequence). The CDR3 contains 15 residues.

The V gene is TRBV4-1, the J gene TRBJ1-1, with TRBD1 as a possible D gene (5 bases). This CDR3 has 14 residues. Germline loops: CDR1 MGHRA, CDR2 YSYEKL. V was trimmed by 1 base and J by 6 bases, leaving 12 bases between them. In nucleotides, the CDR3 is TGCGCCAGCAGCCAAGCCCAGGGTAGGGCTGAAGCTTTCTTT. Its translation: CASSQAQGRAEAFF.

This clone was seen only once. The rearrangement uses TRBV15 and TRBJ1-1, with no clear D. Germline CDR1 is LNHNV and CDR2 is YYDKDF (reference sequence). CDR3 length: 11 residues. Between the trimmed V and J ends, which lost 5 bases and 3 bases, there was a span of 4 bases. The DNA for the CDR3 is TGTGCCACCAGCGTTGACACTGAAGCTTTCTTT. Protein product: CATSVDTEAFF. Using reference TRBV15 and TRBJ1-1 for the parts outside the CDR3, the full variable domain is DAMVIQNPRYQVTQFGKPVTLSCSQTLNHNVMYWYQQKSSQAPKLLFHYYDKDFNNEADTPDNFQSRRPNTSFCFLDIRSPGLGDTAMYLCATSVDTEAFFGQGTRLTVV.

The genes are TRBV29-1 and TRBJ2-6; TRBD1 aligns across 8 bases. The V gene's germline CDR1 is SQVTM and CDR2 ANQGSEA. Unmatched junction bases numbered 10, after V lost 1 base and J lost 2 bases. The CDR3 loop spans 18 amino acids. CDR3 region: CSVEATGAWSAGANVLTF. CDR3 DNA: TGCAGCGTTGAAGCGACAGGGGCGTGGAGCGCTGGGGCCAACGTCCTGACTTTC.

V is TRBV25-1 and J is TRBJ1-1; D is uncertain. Trimming cost V 4 bases and J 7 bases, with 16 bases left between them. The germline gives CDR1 MGHDK, CDR2 SYGVNS. CDR3 length: 14 amino acids. The CDR3 DNA is TGTGCCAGCAGTGCCCTGCTGAGTGGGGTTGAAGCTTTCTTT. This sequence encodes CASSALLSGVEAFF.

This rearrangement joins TRBV2 to TRBJ1-5; a possible D gene is TRBD1 (6 bases). The germline V gene encodes CDR1 SNHLY and CDR2 FYNNEI. V was pared by 3 bases and J by 4 bases, with 13 bases between. This CDR3 spans 15 amino acids. The CDR3 here is CASSDNRAENQPQHF. In nucleotides, the CDR3 is TGTGCCAGCAGTGACAACAGGGCCGAGAATCAGCCCCAGCATTTT. The full variable domain, completed using reference TRBV2 and TRBJ1-5, is EPEVTQTPSHQVTQMGQEVILRCVPISNHLYFYWYRQILGQKVEFLVSFYNNEISEKSEIFDDQFSVERPDGSNFTLKIRSTKLEDSAMYFCASSDNRAENQPQHFGDGTRLSIL.

The chain joins TRBV6-5 to TRBJ1-2, with D tentatively TRBD1 (5 bases). V lost 6 bases and J lost 4, with 15 bases in between. CDR1 is MNHEY, CDR2 SVGAGI, per germline. The CDR3 sequence is 14 residues long. The chain's CDR3 is CASRGGALGYGYTF. As DNA, the CDR3 is TGTGCCAGCAGGGGAGGGGCGCTTGGCTATGGCTACACCTTC.

V is TRBV7-8 and J is TRBJ2-7; TRBD1 matches 8 bases. In germline, CDR1 is SGHVS, CDR2 FQNEAQ. V dropped 5 bases and J dropped 2; count of bases not matched to a gene: 8. The CDR3 runs 15 residues. The CDR3: CASSPGDRYPYEQYF. CDR3 coding DNA: TGTGCCAGCAGCCCCGGGGACAGGTACCCCTACGAGCAGTACTTC.

This chain connects TRBV5-1 to TRBJ2-1; D is undetermined. CDR3 size: 14 residues. Germline CDR1 SGHRS, CDR2 YFSETQ. V lost 0 bases and J 2 bases, leaving 6 bases between the germline ends. Here the CDR3 DNA reads TGCGCCAGCAGCTTGGCAGAGCCCTACAATGAGCAGTTCTTC. Amino acid sequence: CASSLAEPYNEQFF.

The DNA for the CDR3 is TGTGCCAGCAGTTGGGACACCTCCCACTACGAGCAGTACTTC. Its translation: CASSWDTSHYEQYF. V is TRBV27 and J is TRBJ2-7; D is perhaps TRBD1 (6 bases). V was shortened by 4 bases and J by 3 bases, with 13 bases between the two germline ends. The CDR3 spans 14 residues. Germline V gene data show CDR1 as MNHEY and CDR2 as SMNVEV (reference sequence).

The chain links TRBV19 to TRBJ2-2, with 9 bases fitting TRBD2. Trimming removed 1 base from V and 6 bases from J; junction bases left unmatched: 6. Germline CDR1 LNHDA, CDR2 SQIVND (reference sequence). The CDR3 length is 16 residues. The CDR3 spells CASSIGGTSNAGELFF. The CDR3 coding sequence is TGTGCCAGTAGTATAGGAGGGACTAGCAATGCCGGGGAGCTGTTTTTT.

The chain joins TRBV7-9 to TRBJ2-2; D call uncertain. The CDR3 totals 13 residues. The germline V and J ends were trimmed by 5 bases and 3 bases, with 7 bases remaining between them. Germline lookup yields CDR1 SEHNR and CDR2 FQNEAQ (reference sequence). The CDR3 here is CASSTTYTGELFF. The CDR3, as DNA: TGTGCCAGCAGCACAACATACACCGGGGAGCTGTTTTTT.

The chain recombines TRBV5-5 with TRBJ2-5; D is unresolved. The CDR3 runs to 12 residues. The ends were cut back, 0 bases at V and 5 bases at J, with 5 bases in the middle. Germline values: CDR1 SGHKS, CDR2 YYEKEE (reference sequence). The CDR3 reads CASSLVGETQYF. CDR3 in DNA: TGTGCCAGCAGCTTGGTCGGGGAGACCCAGTACTTC.

This clone has a handful of counts. The V gene is TRBV19, the J gene TRBJ2-4; D uncertain. Germline CDR1 is LNHDA and CDR2 is SQIVND (reference sequence). This CDR3 has 14 amino acids. Trimming left V 4 bases short and J 0 bases short, with 7 bases between. The CDR3 protein is CASSTMIAKNIQYF. The CDR3 DNA follows: TGTGCCAGTAGTACTATGATAGCCAAAAACATTCAGTACTTC.

The chain employs TRBV18 and TRBJ1-1; D gene unclear. The CDR3 covers 13 residues. Germline lookup yields CDR1 KGHSH and CDR2 LQKENI. Trimming stripped 3 bases from V and 2 bases from J, with 7 bases between. CDR3 nucleotides: TGTGCCAGCTCACCTCAGACCAACACTGAAGCTTTCTTT. Residues: CASSPQTNTEAFF. The full variable domain, in which reference TRBV18 and TRBJ1-1 provide the parts outside the CDR3, is NAGVMQNPRHLVRRRGQEARLRCSPMKGHSHVYWYRQLPEEGLKFMVYLQKENIIDESGMPKERFSAEFPKEGPSILRIQQVVRGDSAAYFCASSPQTNTEAFFGQGTRLTVV.

The chain uses TRBV2 and TRBJ1-4; possible D gene TRBD1, 5 bases. The germline CDR1 and CDR2 sequences are SNHLY and FYNNEI. V lost 6 bases and J 3 bases, leaving 20 bases between the germline ends. This CDR3 is 17 amino acids long. The CDR3 region has the DNA TGTGCCAGCAGCGGGCAGAGAGGGGCTACAGCTAATGAAAAACTGTTTTTT. This codes for CASSGQRGATANEKLFF.

CDR3 residues: CASSPHSDNTGELFF. The CDR3 region has the DNA TGCGCCAGCAGCCCGCATAGCGACAACACCGGGGAGCTGTTTTTT. The chain combines TRBV5-1 with TRBJ2-2; a possible D gene is TRBD2 (5 bases). V lost 4 bases to trimming and J lost 2 bases, with 12 bases between them. The CDR3 sequence is 15 residues long. Germline CDR1 SGHRS, CDR2 YFSETQ.

The chain employs TRBV18 and TRBJ1-1, with D uncertain. CDR3 length: 14 amino acids. Deletions cut 3 bases from V and 5 bases from J, with 13 bases between. Germline V gives CDR1 KGHSH, CDR2 LQKENI. In DNA, the CDR3 is TGTGCCAGCTCACCCGCCCAGTTTGGGACTGAAGCTTTCTTT. It translates to CASSPAQFGTEAFF. Drawing the rest from reference TRBV18 and TRBJ1-1, the complete variable domain is NAGVMQNPRHLVRRRGQEARLRCSPMKGHSHVYWYRQLPEEGLKFMVYLQKENIIDESGMPKERFSAEFPKEGPSILRIQQVVRGDSAAYFCASSPAQFGTEAFFGQGTRLTVV.

The chain carries TRBV30 and TRBJ1-1; 12 bases agree with TRBD1. The J segment lost 0 bases and the V segment lost 2 bases, leaving 7 bases of the junction unmatched. CDR3 length: 17 residues. Germline CDR1 GTSNPN, CDR2 SVGIG (reference sequence). The CDR3 DNA sequence: TGTGCCTGGAGTCTCGGCTGGGACAGGGGGCTGAACACTGAAGCTTTCTTT. It is translated as CAWSLGWDRGLNTEAFF.

This clone came up a few times. The genes are TRBV18 and TRBJ1-3; no clear D gene. Germline values: CDR1 KGHSH, CDR2 LQKENI. The V gene lost 3 bases and the J gene lost 2 bases, with 8 bases spanning the gap. The CDR3 covers 14 residues. The CDR3 spells CASSPVDPGNTIYF. CDR3 DNA sequence: TGTGCCAGCTCACCGGTAGATCCTGGAAACACCATATATTTT.

The V and J genes are TRBV6-1 and TRBJ2-7; D not certain. The CDR3 extends over 14 amino acids. Germline V gene data show CDR1 as MNHNS and CDR2 as SASEGT. Trimming shortened V by 2 bases and J by 2 bases, and 10 bases separated the two germline ends. CDR3 in amino acids: CASSEKGGPYEQYF. For the CDR3, the DNA is TGTGCCAGCAGTGAAAAGGGCGGTCCCTACGAGCAGTACTTC.